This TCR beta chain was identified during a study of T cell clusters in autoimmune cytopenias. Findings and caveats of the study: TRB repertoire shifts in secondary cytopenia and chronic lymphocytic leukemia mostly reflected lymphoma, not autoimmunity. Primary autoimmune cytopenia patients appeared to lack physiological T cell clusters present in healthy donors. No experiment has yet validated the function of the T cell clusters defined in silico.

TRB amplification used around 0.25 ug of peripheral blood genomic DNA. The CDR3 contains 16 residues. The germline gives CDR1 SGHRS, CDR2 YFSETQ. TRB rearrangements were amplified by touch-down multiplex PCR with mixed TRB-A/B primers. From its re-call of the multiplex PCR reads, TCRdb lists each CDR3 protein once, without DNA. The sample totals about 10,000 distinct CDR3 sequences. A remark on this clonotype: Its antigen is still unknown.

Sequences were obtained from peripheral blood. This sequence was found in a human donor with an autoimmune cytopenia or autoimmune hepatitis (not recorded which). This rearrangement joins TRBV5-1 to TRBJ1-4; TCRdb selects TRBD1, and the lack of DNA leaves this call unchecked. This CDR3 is CASSSAPGGVGEKLFF.